This TCR beta chain was observed in a study of cytomegalovirus exposure and HLA in healthy donors. Concerning this clone itself: Its antigen is currently unknown.

Study outcomes and limitations: Later on, a genetic analysis was performed. It linked a missense variant in DCLRE1C with V- and J-gene trimming of TCR beta.

Primers for the PCR totalled 60 Vbeta and 13 Jbeta. Data came from immunoSEQ multiplex PCR; TCRdb stores just in-frame clones and leaves some out. The table lists nearly 110,000 clones, about 74% of them singletons. The CDR3 spans 16 residues. V trimming: 2 bases; J trimming: 3 bases; junction bases outside the gene matches: 2. CDR1 and CDR2 from the germline V gene are SGHVS and FNYEAQ. This TCR was recovered from a woman aged 40 to 50 in good health and CMV-seropositive. The sequenced sample consisted of PBMCs. The gene calls are TRBV7-6 and TRBJ2-2, with 11 bases matching TRBD1. CDR3 bases: TGTGCCAGCAGCTTACTGGGACAGGGGGACACCGGGGAGCTGTTTTTT. Translated: CASSLLGQGDTGELFF.